This record concerns one T cell receptor (beta chain) sequence. These data belong to a study of blood T cell repertoires in COVID-19. The repertoire was sequenced with immunoSEQ multiplex PCR; TCRdb's copy has only in-frame clones and lacks some. This sample has about 380,000 clones, with approximately 88% found just once. The receptor's source is a man aged 40-50 years with acute or convalescent COVID-19. The sequencing input was peripheral blood.

For the CDR3, the DNA is TGTGCCACCAGTGATCAGGGTTACGAGCAGTACTTC. This gives the protein CATSDQGYEQYF. V is TRBV24-1 and J is TRBJ2-7; D is perhaps TRBD1 (5 bases). This CDR3 region has 12 residues. CDR1 KGHDR and CDR2 SFDVKD come from the germline V gene. V was clipped by 3 bases and J by 4 bases, with 6 bases between them.